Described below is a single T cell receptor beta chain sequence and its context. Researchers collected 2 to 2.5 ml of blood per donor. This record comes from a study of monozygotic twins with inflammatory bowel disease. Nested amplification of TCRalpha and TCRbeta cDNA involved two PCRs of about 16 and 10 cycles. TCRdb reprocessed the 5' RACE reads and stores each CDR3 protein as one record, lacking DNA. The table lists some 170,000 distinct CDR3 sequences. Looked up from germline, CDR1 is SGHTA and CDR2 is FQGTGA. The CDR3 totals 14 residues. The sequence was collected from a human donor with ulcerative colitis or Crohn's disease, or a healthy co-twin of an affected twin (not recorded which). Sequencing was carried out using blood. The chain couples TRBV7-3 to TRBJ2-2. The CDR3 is CASSLTVATGELFF. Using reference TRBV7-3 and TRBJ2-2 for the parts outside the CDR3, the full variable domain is GAGVSQTPSNKVTEKGKYVELRCDPISGHTALYWYRQSLGQGPEFLIYFQGTGAADDSGLPNDRFFAVRPEGSVSTLKIQRTERGDSAVYLCASSLTVATGELFFGEGSRLTVL.